This TCR beta chain comes out of a study of T cell changes during pregnancy in multiple sclerosis (dated by TCRdb to about 2019). With regard to the full study: Changes in the T cell repertoire over the course of pregnancy were examined in this study in women with multiple sclerosis.

Receptors were amplified or captured by the immunoSEQ multiplex PCR assay. Sourced from immuneACCESS, this table was stored by TCRdb with only in-frame sequences that have V and J called. A share of the clones is absent; for the studies checked, an unresolved V gene accounts for under half, and the remainder has no known explanation. This sample holds about 43,000 clones; roughly 88% were observed only once. Roughly 1.4% of the sample rests with the top ten. In the case of this clone: It has no known antigen specificity. No base-level quality is on record; no much larger clone is a single base apart.

The receptor was derived from a female donor with multiple sclerosis, enrolled in a pregnancy study. Material for sequencing was PBMCs (not recorded whether the cells were cultured).

The CDR3: CASSLVQTQYF. The DNA sequence reads TGTGCCAGCAGCTTAGTACAGACCCAGTACTTC. This chain joins TRBV7-2 to TRBJ2-5; the D gene assignment is ambiguous. CDR3 length: 11 amino acids, cysteine to phenylalanine. CDR3 DNA is the only sequence kept; it has 33 bases, read in frame from the first base. CDR1 SGHTA and CDR2 FQGNSA were looked up in the germline V gene. Trimming at the junction amounts to 1 base on V and 6 bases on J, and the germline ends lie 3 bases apart.